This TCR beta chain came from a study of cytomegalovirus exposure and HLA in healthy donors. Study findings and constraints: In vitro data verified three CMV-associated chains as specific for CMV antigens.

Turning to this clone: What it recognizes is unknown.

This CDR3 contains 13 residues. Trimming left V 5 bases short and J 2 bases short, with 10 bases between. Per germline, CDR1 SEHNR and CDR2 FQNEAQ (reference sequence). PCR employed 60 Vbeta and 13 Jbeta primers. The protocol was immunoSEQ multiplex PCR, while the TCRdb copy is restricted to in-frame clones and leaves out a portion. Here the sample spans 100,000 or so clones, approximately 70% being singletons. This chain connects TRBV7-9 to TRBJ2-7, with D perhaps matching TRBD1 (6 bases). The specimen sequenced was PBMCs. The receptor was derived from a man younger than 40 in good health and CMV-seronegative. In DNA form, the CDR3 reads TGTGCCAGCAGCATAGGACAGACCTACGAGCAGTACTTC. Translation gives CASSIGQTYEQYF. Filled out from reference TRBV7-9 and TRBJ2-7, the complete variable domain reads DTGVSQNPRHKITKRGQNVTFRCDPISEHNRLYWYRQTLGQGPEFLTYFQNEAQLEKSRLLSDRFSAERPKGSFSTLEIQRTEQGDSAMYLCASSIGQTYEQYFGPGTRLTVT.